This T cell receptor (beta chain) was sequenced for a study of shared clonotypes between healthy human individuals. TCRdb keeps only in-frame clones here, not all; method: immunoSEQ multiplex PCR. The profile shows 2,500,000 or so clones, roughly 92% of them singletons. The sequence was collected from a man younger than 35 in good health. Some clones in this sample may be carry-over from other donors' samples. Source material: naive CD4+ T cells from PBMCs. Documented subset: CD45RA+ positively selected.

CDR3 bases: TGCGCCAGCAGCTTATACACGGGACTAGCGGGAGGAAATGAGCAGTTCTTC. It yields the protein CASSLYTGLAGGNEQFF. The chain uses TRBV5-1 and TRBJ2-1, with 15 bases aligning to TRBD2. The germline CDR1 and CDR2 sequences are SGHRS and YFSETQ. Losses at the gene ends were 2 bases for V and 7 bases for J; bases not matched to a gene: 7. The CDR3 totals 17 residues.